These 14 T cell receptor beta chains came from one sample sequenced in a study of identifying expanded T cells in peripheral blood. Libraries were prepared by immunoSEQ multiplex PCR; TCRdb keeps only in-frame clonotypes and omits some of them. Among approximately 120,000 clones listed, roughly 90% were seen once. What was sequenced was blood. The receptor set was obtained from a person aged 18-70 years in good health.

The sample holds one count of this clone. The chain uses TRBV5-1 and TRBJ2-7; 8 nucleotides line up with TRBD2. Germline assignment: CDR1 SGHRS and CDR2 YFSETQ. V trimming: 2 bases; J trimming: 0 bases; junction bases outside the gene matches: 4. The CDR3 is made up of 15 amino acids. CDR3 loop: CASSFGGTSSYEQYF. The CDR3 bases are TGCGCCAGCAGCTTCGGAGGGACTAGCTCCTACGAGCAGTACTTC. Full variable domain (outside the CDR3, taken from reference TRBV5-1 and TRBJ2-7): KAGVTQTPRYLIKTRGQQVTLSCSPISGHRSVSWYQQTPGQGLQFLFEYFSETQRNKGNFPGRFSGRQFSNSRSEMNVSTLELGDSALYLCASSFGGTSSYEQYFGPGTRLTVT.

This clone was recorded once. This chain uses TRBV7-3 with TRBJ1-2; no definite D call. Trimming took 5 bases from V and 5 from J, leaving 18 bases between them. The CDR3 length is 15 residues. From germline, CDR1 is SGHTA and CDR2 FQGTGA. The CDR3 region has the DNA TGTGCCAGCAGCCCCCTCGCCTCCGGAGATTATGGCTACACCTTC. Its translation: CASSPLASGDYGYTF.

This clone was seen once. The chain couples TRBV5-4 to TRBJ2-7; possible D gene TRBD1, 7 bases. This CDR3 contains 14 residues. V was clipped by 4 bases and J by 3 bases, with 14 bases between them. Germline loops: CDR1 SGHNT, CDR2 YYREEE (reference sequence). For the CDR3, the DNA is TGTGCCAGCAGCGTACAGGGGAGGTTCTACGAGCAGTACTTC. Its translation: CASSVQGRFYEQYF.

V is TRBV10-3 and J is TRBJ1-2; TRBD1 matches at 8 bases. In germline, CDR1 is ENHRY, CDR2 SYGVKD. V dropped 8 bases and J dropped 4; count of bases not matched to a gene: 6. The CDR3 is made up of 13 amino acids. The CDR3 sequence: CAIPDRESYGYTF. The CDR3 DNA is TGTGCCATCCCGGACAGGGAATCCTATGGCTACACCTTC.

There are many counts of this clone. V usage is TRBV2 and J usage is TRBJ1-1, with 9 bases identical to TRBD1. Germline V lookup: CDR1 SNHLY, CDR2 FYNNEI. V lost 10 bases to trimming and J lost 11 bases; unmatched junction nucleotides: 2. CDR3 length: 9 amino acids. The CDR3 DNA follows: TGTGCCACGGGGACAGGGGCTTTCTTT. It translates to CATGTGAFF.

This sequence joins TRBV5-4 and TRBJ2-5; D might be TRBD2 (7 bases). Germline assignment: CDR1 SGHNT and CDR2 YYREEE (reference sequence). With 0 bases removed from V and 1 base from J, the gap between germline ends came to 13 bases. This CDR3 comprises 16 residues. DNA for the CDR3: TGTGCCAGCAGCTTGGACGGGGGGCCGTCCCAAGAGACCCAGTACTTC. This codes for CASSLDGGPSQETQYF.

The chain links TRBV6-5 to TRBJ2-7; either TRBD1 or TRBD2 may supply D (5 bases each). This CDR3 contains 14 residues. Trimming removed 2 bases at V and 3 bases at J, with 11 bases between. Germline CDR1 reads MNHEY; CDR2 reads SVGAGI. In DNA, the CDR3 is TGTGCCAGCAGTTACGCGACAGCGGACTACGAGCAGTACTTC. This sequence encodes CASSYATADYEQYF.

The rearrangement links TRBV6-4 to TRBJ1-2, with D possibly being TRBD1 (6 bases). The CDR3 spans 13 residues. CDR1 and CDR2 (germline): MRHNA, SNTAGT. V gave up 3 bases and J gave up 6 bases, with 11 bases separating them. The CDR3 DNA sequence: TGTGCCAGCAGTGATTTGCAGGGGAATGGCTACACCTTC. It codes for CASSDLQGNGYTF.

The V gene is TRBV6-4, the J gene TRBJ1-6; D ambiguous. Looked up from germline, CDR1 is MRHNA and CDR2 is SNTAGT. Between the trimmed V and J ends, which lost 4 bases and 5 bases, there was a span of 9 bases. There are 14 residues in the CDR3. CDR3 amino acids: CASSAERHNSPLHF. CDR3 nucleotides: TGTGCCAGCAGTGCTGAACGGCATAATTCACCCCTCCACTTT.

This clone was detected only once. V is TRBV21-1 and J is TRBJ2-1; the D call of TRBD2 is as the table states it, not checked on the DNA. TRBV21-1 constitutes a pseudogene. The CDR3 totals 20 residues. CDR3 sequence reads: CASSRVWRERTTSSYNEQFF. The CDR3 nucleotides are TGTGCCAGCAGCAGAGTTTGGCGGGAGCGTACCACGAGCTCCTACAATGAGCAGTTCTTC.

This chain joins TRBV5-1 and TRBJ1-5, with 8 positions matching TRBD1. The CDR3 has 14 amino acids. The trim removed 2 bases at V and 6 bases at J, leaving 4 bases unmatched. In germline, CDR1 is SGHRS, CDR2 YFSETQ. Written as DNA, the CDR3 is TGCGCCAGCAGCTTCGGGACAGGAAGTCAGCCCCAGCATTTT. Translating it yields CASSFGTGSQPQHF.

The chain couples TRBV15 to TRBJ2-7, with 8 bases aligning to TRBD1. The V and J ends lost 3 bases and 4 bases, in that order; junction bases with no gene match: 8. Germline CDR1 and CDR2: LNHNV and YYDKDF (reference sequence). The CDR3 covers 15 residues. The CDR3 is CATSSPRQGKYEQYF. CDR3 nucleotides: TGTGCCACCAGCAGCCCTCGACAGGGGAAATACGAGCAGTACTTC.

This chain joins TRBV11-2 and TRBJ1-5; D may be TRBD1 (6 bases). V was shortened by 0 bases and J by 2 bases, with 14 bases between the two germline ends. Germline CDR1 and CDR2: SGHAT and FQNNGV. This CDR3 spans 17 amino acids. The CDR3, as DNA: TGTGCCAGCAGCTTAGAGGGGGGCGGGGAAGGCAATCAGCCCCAGCATTTT. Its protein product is CASSLEGGGEGNQPQHF.

In DNA, the CDR3 is TGTGCCAGCAGCGTACAGGTGGGCAATCAGCCCCAGCATTTT. Protein sequence: CASSVQVGNQPQHF. The chain links TRBV7-6 to TRBJ1-5; D may be TRBD1 (5 bases). The CDR3 runs to 14 residues. In germline, CDR1 is SGHVS, CDR2 FNYEAQ. V lost 5 bases to trimming and J lost 2 bases, with 10 bases between them. Full variable domain (missing parts from reference TRBV7-6 and TRBJ1-5): GAGVSQSPRYKVTKRGQDVALRCDPISGHVSLYWYRQALGQGPEFLTYFNYEAQQDKSGLPNDRFSAERPEGSISTLTIQRTEQRDSAMYRCASSVQVGNQPQHFGDGTRLSIL.